This entry is about one T cell receptor beta chain. The specificity of this receptor is unknown. No base-level quality is on record; no much larger clone is a single base apart. The sample belongs to a study of blood T cells in healthy people across ages (dated by TCRdb to 2013 to 2016). In the study overall: Template switching captured roughly one uniquely barcoded TCR beta cDNA molecule per two T cells in model experiments. To track age-related changes in TCR beta repertoire diversity, the study relied on deep sequencing normalized with unique cDNA molecular identifiers. Donors were grouped into four age groups: young (average approximately 15 years), middle-aged (over 35), aged (around 56) and long-lived (about 90). Donors of different ages were randomly distributed across sequencing lanes to avoid experimental bias. For two donors (one aged 18 to 29 and one aged 80 or older), the study analyzed two additional independent replicas of 1 million unique cDNA reads from the same blood draw.

Donors were 35 to 40 systemically healthy Caucasian individuals from Russia aged roughly 6 to 95 years. About 10 milliliters of peripheral blood were drawn from each donor into EDTA-treated Vacutainer tubes. Ficoll-Paque density-gradient centrifugation was used to isolate PBMCs, with at least 6 million per sample. Total RNA was extracted from PBMCs with Trizol reagent, with at least 5.5 micrograms obtained per sample. Naive CD45RAhigh/CD27high T cell percentages were measured by flow cytometry on a PBMC aliquot from every donor. Overall results and qualifications from the work: Since profiling was done on bulk unsorted PBMCs, naive and antigen-experienced compartments could not be conclusively compared. Compared with the aged group, the long-lived group had more naive CD4+ T cells, fewer expanded clones and increased TCR diversity, suggesting age selection. Donor CMV infection status was unknown, potentially confounding age-related changes in expanded clonotypes. As age increased, observed TCR beta diversity per million T cells dropped in a roughly linear way, and a significant reduction was already evident by age 40. The percentage of naive T cells measured by flow cytometry correlated strongly with observed TCR beta diversity. Estimates of total diversity from one million sequenced T cells were regarded as lower bounds and underestimates.

The library came from 5' RACE. These reads were obtained on an Illumina HiSeq 2500. The second PCR ran for about 7 to 11 cycles and used a J-beta primer mix along with a sample-barcoded 5' primer. Each TCR beta cDNA molecule received a unique molecular identifier from a template-switch 5' adaptor carrying 12 random nucleotides. Each sample yielded at least 3 million CDR3-containing paired-end reads. First-strand cDNA was synthesized from all RNA with the Mint cDNA synthesis kit, primed by a TRBC-specific oligonucleotide. Following uracil-DNA glycosylase treatment, all cDNA underwent a first 18-cycle PCR with the universal primers M1SS and BC2_uni_R. The study's processing was this. For normalization, 1 million high-quality reads were randomly selected from each sample, with every read carrying a distinct molecular identifier. Reads sharing molecular identifiers were discarded rather than binned into consensus sequences. MiTCR, run with a Q25 quality threshold and the strictest error-elimination algorithm, handled CDR3 identification, clonotype clustering and error correction. A nonparametric unseen species model with Euler transformation was used to estimate a lower bound on total TCR beta diversity. Using fastp trimming at Q25 and MiXCR clonotype assembly, TCRdb reanalyzed the public sequencing data and kept in-frame beta chains. Rows with a matching CDR3 protein are joined into one entry that keeps the most common DNA and genes. TCRdb, not the authors, supplied the V and J calls. The sample yields about 640,000 distinct CDR3 sequences; about 53% were counted once. The leading ten clones occupy roughly 34% of the sample.

The CDR3 covers 15 residues, taking in both the cysteine and the phenylalanine. The only DNA kept is the CDR3, 45 bases in frame from the first base. V is cut by 0 bases and J by 5 bases, and the space between the germline ends is 12 bases. CDR1 and CDR2 are read off the germline V gene as SGHRS and YFSETQ. The sequence came from a man in his sixties in good health. Sequencing input: blood. The chain employs TRBV5-1 and TRBJ2-1; possibly the D gene is TRBD2, per 6 matching bases. The CDR3 amino acid sequence is: CASSLVGGNNNEQFF. The nucleotide sequence is TGCGCCAGCAGCTTGGTCGGAGGGAATAACAATGAGCAGTTCTTC. Reference TRBV5-1 and TRBJ2-1 genes cover what lies past the CDR3, so the full variable domain is KAGVTQTPRYLIKTRGQQVTLSCSPISGHRSVSWYQQTPGQGLQFLFEYFSETQRNKGNFPGRFSGRQFSNSRSEMNVSTLELGDSALYLCASSLVGGNNNEQFFGPGTRLTVL.